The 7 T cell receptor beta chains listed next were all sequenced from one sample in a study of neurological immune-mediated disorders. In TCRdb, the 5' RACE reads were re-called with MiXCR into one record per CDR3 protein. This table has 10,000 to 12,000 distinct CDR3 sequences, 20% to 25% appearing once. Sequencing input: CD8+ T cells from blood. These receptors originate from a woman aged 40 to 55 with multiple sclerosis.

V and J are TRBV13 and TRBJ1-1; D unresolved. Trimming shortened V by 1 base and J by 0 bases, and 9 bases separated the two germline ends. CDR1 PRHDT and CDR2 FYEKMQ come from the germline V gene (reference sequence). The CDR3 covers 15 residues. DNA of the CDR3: TGTGCCAGCAGCTTAGCCCTGACCCTGAACACTGAAGCTTTCTTT. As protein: CASSLALTLNTEAFF.

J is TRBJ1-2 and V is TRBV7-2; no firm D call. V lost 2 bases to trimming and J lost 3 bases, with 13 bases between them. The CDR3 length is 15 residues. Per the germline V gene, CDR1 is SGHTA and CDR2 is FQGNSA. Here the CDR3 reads CASSLFGNTDYGYTF. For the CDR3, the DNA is TGTGCCAGCAGCTTATTCGGGAATACGGACTATGGCTACACCTTC.

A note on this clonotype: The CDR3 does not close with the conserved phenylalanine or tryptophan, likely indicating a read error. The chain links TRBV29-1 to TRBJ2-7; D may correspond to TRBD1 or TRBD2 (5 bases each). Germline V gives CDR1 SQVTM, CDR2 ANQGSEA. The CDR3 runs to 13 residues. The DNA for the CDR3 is TGTAGCGTTGTAAAGGACAACCCCTACGAGCAGTACATC. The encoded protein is CSVVKDNPYEQYI.

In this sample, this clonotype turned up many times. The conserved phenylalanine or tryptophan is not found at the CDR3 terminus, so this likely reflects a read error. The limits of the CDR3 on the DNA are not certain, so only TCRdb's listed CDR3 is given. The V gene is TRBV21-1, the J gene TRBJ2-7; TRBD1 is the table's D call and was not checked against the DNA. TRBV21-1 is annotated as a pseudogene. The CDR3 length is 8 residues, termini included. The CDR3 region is CASSTGTD.

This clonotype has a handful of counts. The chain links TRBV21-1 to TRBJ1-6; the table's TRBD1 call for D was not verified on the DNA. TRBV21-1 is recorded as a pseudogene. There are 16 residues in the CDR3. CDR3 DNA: TGTGCCAGCAGCAGAGGACAGGGGGCTGATAATTCACCCCTCCACTTT. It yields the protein CASSRGQGADNSPLHF.

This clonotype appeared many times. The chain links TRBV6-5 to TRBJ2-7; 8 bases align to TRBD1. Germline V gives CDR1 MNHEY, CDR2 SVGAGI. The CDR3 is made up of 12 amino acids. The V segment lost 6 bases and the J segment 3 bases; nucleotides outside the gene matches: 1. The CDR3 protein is CASRGQGYEQYF. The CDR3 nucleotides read TGTGCCAGCAGAGGACAGGGCTACGAGCAGTACTTC.

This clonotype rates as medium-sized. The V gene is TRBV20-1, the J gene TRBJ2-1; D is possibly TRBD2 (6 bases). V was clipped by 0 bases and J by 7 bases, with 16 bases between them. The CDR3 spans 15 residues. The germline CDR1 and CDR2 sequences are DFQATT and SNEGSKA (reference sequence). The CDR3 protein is CSARDIIASANEQFF. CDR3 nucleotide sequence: TGCAGTGCTAGAGATATCATAGCTAGCGCTAATGAGCAGTTCTTC.